The 19 T cell receptor beta chains presented below share a single source sample, sequenced in a study of blood T cell repertoires in COVID-19. Profiling relied on immunoSEQ multiplex PCR, and the TCRdb table lists in-frame clones only, not all of them. The sample holds about 270,000 clones; roughly 79% are singletons and the top ten take 2.5% to 3.5%. The sequencing input was peripheral blood. Receptors were obtained from a woman aged 55 to 70 with active or convalescent COVID-19.

V usage is TRBV7-6 and J usage is TRBJ2-3, with D perhaps matching TRBD2 (6 bases). The CDR3 has 15 residues. V was trimmed by 5 bases and J by 0 bases, leaving 12 bases between them. The germline V gene encodes CDR1 SGHVS and CDR2 FNYEAQ. CDR3 coding DNA: TGTGCCAGCAGCCAGCAGCGGGTCAGCACAGATACGCAGTATTTT. Protein: CASSQQRVSTDTQYF. Using reference TRBV7-6 and TRBJ2-3 for the parts outside the CDR3, the full variable domain is GAGVSQSPRYKVTKRGQDVALRCDPISGHVSLYWYRQALGQGPEFLTYFNYEAQQDKSGLPNDRFSAERPEGSISTLTIQRTEQRDSAMYRCASSQQRVSTDTQYFGPGTRLTVL.

This clone was observed at least ten times. This rearrangement joins TRBV7-3 to TRBJ1-2; 7 positions match TRBD1. CDR1 and CDR2 from the germline V gene are SGHTA and FQGTGA. This CDR3 spans 13 amino acids. The V segment lost 5 bases and the J segment 8 bases; nucleotides outside the gene matches: 8. The CDR3 protein is CASSKTGLEGYTF. For the CDR3, the DNA is TGTGCCAGCAGCAAGACAGGGCTGGAGGGCTACACCTTC.

The chain combines TRBV4-3 with TRBJ2-7; 10 bases are a match to TRBD1. The CDR3 consists of 16 residues. V was pared by 4 bases and J by 3 bases, with 9 bases of the junction left unmatched. Germline V gives CDR1 LGHNA, CDR2 YSLEER. The CDR3 nucleotides read TGCGCCAGCAGCCCAAGATACGGACAGGGGGTCTACGAGCAGTACTTC. It encodes CASSPRYGQGVYEQYF.

This clone was recorded a few times. The chain links TRBV12-5 to TRBJ2-5; 8 nucleotides match TRBD1. CDR1 is LGHNT, CDR2 FRNRAP, per germline. V dropped 5 bases and J dropped 2; count of bases not matched to a gene: 10. This CDR3 contains 16 residues. The CDR3 nucleotides read TGTGCTAGTGGTCCCGGGACAGGTCTCTTGCAAGAGACCCAGTACTTC. It translates to CASGPGTGLLQETQYF.

This clone was counted once. The chain links TRBV10-3 to TRBJ1-1, with TRBD1 matching 8 bases. J was trimmed by 0 bases and V by 10 bases; bases with no gene match: 10. CDR3 length: 15 residues. CDR1 and CDR2 from the germline V gene are ENHRY and SYGVKD. CDR3 sequence: CATGTGVFMNTEAFF. The CDR3 region has the DNA TGTGCCACCGGGACAGGAGTTTTTATGAACACTGAAGCTTTCTTT.

This clone has a handful of counts. One junction end disagrees with the germline gene, perhaps due to a read error. This sequence joins TRBV6-1 and TRBJ2-5, with D possibly matching TRBD2 (7 bases). The CDR3 sequence is 14 residues long. Looked up from germline, CDR1 is MNHNS and CDR2 is SASEGT. The CDR3 reads CASGEGGVQETQYF. CDR3 DNA sequence: TGTGCCAGCGGTGAGGGGGGGGTCCAAGAGACCCAGTACTTC.

The chain uses TRBV9 and TRBJ2-7, with 11 bases identical to TRBD2. Germline V gene sequence: CDR1 SGDLS, CDR2 YYNGEE. The CDR3 covers 15 residues. V lost 3 bases, J lost 3 bases, and 5 bases stayed unmatched. CDR3 amino acids: CASSEGTSGYYEQYF. The CDR3, as DNA: TGTGCCAGCAGCGAGGGGACTAGCGGATACTACGAGCAGTACTTC.

The V call is TRBV19, the J call TRBJ1-2, with TRBD1 as a possible D gene (5 bases). Germline CDR1 is LNHDA and CDR2 is SQIVND (reference sequence). With 5 bases removed from V and 6 bases from J, the gap between germline ends came to 13 bases. The CDR3 covers 13 residues. The DNA for the CDR3 is TGTGCCAGTAGTTTGGGACTTGGGGATGGCTACACCTTC. This encodes CASSLGLGDGYTF.

The V call is TRBV9, the J call TRBJ1-2; D ambiguous. The germline V gene has CDR1 SGDLS and CDR2 YYNGEE. The CDR3 is 14 residues long. Trimming stripped 3 bases from V and 4 bases from J, with 13 bases between. CDR3 amino acids: CASSGYLAAYGYTF. Here the CDR3 DNA reads TGTGCCAGCAGCGGGTATTTAGCTGCCTATGGCTACACCTTC.

The chain uses TRBV7-9 and TRBJ1-2, with D uncertain. Between the trimmed V and J ends, which lost 0 bases and 4 bases, there was a span of 6 bases. Germline-derived CDR1 and CDR2 are SEHNR and FQNEAQ (reference sequence). The CDR3 has 13 residues. The CDR3 reads CASSLAGVYGYTF. In nucleotides, the CDR3 is TGTGCCAGCAGCTTAGCCGGAGTCTATGGCTACACCTTC. Together with reference TRBV7-9 and TRBJ1-2, the CDR3 gives the full variable domain: DTGVSQNPRHKITKRGQNVTFRCDPISEHNRLYWYRQTLGQGPEFLTYFQNEAQLEKSRLLSDRFSAERPKGSFSTLEIQRTEQGDSAMYLCASSLAGVYGYTFGSGTRLTVV.

The chain is built from TRBV28 and TRBJ1-2; no definite D call. The germline V gene has CDR1 MDHEN and CDR2 SYDVKM. Trimming stripped 5 bases from V and 3 bases from J, with 10 bases between. The CDR3 contains 13 residues. The CDR3 bases are TGTGCCAGCAGTCCGCATGCAGACTATGGCTACACCTTC. Its translation is CASSPHADYGYTF.

The V call is TRBV7-6, the J call TRBJ2-5; 7 positions match TRBD2. V was pared by 4 bases and J by 5 bases, with 10 bases of the junction left unmatched. CDR3 size: 15 residues. Germline V lookup: CDR1 SGHVS, CDR2 FNYEAQ. The CDR3 protein is CASSSYGGTGETQYF. The CDR3, as DNA: TGTGCCAGCAGCTCCTACGGGGGGACCGGTGAGACCCAGTACTTC. Combining the CDR3 with reference TRBV7-6 and TRBJ2-5 gives the whole variable domain GAGVSQSPRYKVTKRGQDVALRCDPISGHVSLYWYRQALGQGPEFLTYFNYEAQQDKSGLPNDRFSAERPEGSISTLTIQRTEQRDSAMYRCASSSYGGTGETQYFGPGTRLLVL.

J is TRBJ2-7 and V is TRBV14; D is unresolved. The CDR3 covers 15 residues. Trimming shortened V by 3 bases and J by 0 bases, and 12 bases separated the two germline ends. Germline values: CDR1 SGHDN, CDR2 FVKESK. The DNA of the CDR3 is TGTGCCAGCAGCCACGACGGCAGGTACTCCTACGAGCAGTACTTC. This encodes CASSHDGRYSYEQYF.

V is TRBV4-2 and J is TRBJ1-1, with D perhaps matching TRBD1 (5 bases). This CDR3 is built from 14 residues. Germline CDR1 reads LGHNA; CDR2 reads YNFKEQ. The ends were cut back, 0 bases at V and 4 bases at J, with 9 bases in the middle. Here the CDR3 reads CASSQDDRGTEAFF. For the CDR3, the DNA is TGTGCCAGCAGCCAAGACGACAGAGGCACTGAAGCTTTCTTT.

This sequence joins TRBV2 and TRBJ1-2; D is unclear. CDR3 size: 14 residues. Trimming shortened V by 4 bases and J by 2 bases, and 11 bases separated the two germline ends. Germline CDR1 SNHLY, CDR2 FYNNEI. Here the CDR3 reads CASSGRRLNYGYTF. CDR3 sequence (DNA): TGTGCCAGCAGTGGTCGCAGGCTGAACTATGGCTACACCTTC.

The chain recombines TRBV7-3 with TRBJ2-2; 8 bases agree with TRBD2. This CDR3 has 15 amino acids. Germline lookup yields CDR1 SGHTA and CDR2 FQGTGA. The V gene end was trimmed by 5 bases and the J gene end by 6 bases; junction bases not matched to a gene: 8. CDR3 protein: CASSTPERGPGELFF. CDR3 nucleotide sequence: TGTGCCAGCAGCACCCCAGAGCGGGGGCCCGGGGAGCTGTTTTTT.

The V and J genes are TRBV28 and TRBJ2-1, with a tentative D call TRBD1 (6 bases). CDR1 is MDHEN, CDR2 SYDVKM, per germline. Trimming cost V 7 bases and J 15 bases, with 22 bases left between them. There are 13 residues in the CDR3. The chain's CDR3 is CASTEGWDTGPFF. The CDR3 bases are TGTGCCAGCACCGAAGGATGGGACACCGGACCGTTCTTC.

The chain has TRBV5-1 and TRBJ2-5; 7 bases agree with TRBD1. Looked up from germline, CDR1 is SGHRS and CDR2 is YFSETQ. The CDR3 covers 15 residues. Unmatched junction bases numbered 9, after V lost 2 bases and J lost 5 bases. CDR3 sequence (DNA): TGCGCCAGCAGCTTTTCAGGGGGTGGAAGGGAGACCCAGTACTTC. Its protein is CASSFSGGGRETQYF.

V is TRBV10-1 and J is TRBJ2-5, with 10 positions matching TRBD1. The trim removed 4 bases at V and 0 bases at J, leaving 8 bases unmatched. The germline CDR1 and CDR2 sequences are WNHNN and SYGVQD (reference sequence). The CDR3 has 17 residues. As DNA, the CDR3 is TGCGCCAGCAGTGGACAGGGGGCCCACAAGTACCAAGAGACCCAGTACTTC. As protein: CASSGQGAHKYQETQYF.